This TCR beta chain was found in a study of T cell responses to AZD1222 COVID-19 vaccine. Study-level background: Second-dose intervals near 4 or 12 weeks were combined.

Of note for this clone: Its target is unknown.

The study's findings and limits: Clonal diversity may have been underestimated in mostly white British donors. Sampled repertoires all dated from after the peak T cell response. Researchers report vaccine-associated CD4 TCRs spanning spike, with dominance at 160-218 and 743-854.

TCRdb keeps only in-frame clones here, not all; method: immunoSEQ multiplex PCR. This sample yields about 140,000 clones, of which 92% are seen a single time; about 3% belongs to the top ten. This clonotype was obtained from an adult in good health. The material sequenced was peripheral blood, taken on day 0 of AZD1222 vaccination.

The CDR3 protein is CSVVGDRGLVSSYEQYF. In DNA, the CDR3 is TGCAGCGTTGTCGGGGACAGGGGGCTAGTGTCCTCCTACGAGCAGTACTTC. The chain couples TRBV29-1 to TRBJ2-7; 12 nucleotides agree with TRBD1. The V gene end was trimmed by 4 bases and the J gene end by 0 bases; junction bases not matched to a gene: 10. Germline V gives CDR1 SQVTM, CDR2 ANQGSEA. This CDR3 is 17 amino acids long.